This is a list of T cell receptor beta chains from one sample in a study of T cell responses to AZD1222 COVID-19 vaccine. The protocol was immunoSEQ multiplex PCR, while the TCRdb copy is restricted to in-frame clones and leaves out a portion. The sample yields around 72,000 clones, 65% to 90% seen once. The sequencing here drew on peripheral blood, taken on day 0 of AZD1222 vaccination. The receptors shown here come from an adult in good health. Each CDR3 is given with its conserved first and last residue. Fields, in order: D gene, J gene, CDR3 length, clone size, V gene, CDR3 protein, CDR3 DNA. A D gene is named only where the DNA matches it firmly. For some rows the clone size is stated as once, few or many, or as a class when expanded; others skip it.

d_call: NA
j_call: TRBJ1-1
cdr3_length: 13
clone_size: NA
v_call: TRBV12-3/TRBV12-4
cdr3_aa: CASSTSSGTEAFF
cdr3_nt: TGTGCCAGCAGTACGAGCTCCGGGACTGAAGCTTTCTTT

d_call: NA
j_call: TRBJ1-4
cdr3_length: 15
clone_size: NA
v_call: TRBV15
cdr3_aa: CATSRDQGSIEKLFF
cdr3_nt: TGTGCCACCAGCAGAGATCAAGGGTCTATTGAAAAACTGTTTTTT

d_call: TRBD1
j_call: TRBJ1-1
cdr3_length: 13
clone_size: NA
v_call: TRBV29-1
cdr3_aa: CSVFPTGGNEAFF
cdr3_nt: TGCAGCGTGTTCCCGACAGGGGGCAATGAAGCTTTCTTT

d_call: NA
j_call: TRBJ2-3
cdr3_length: 15
clone_size: NA
v_call: TRBV9
cdr3_aa: CASSVAGALTDTQYF
cdr3_nt: TGTGCCAGCAGCGTAGCAGGGGCCCTCACAGATACGCAGTATTTT

d_call: NA
j_call: TRBJ1-4
cdr3_length: 16
clone_size: NA
v_call: TRBV4-1
cdr3_aa: CASSQDGGVTNEKLFF
cdr3_nt: TGCGCCAGCAGCCAAGATGGAGGGGTAACTAATGAAAAACTGTTTTTT

d_call: NA
j_call: TRBJ2-7
cdr3_length: 14
clone_size: NA
v_call: TRBV2
cdr3_aa: CASLRGRNSYEQYF
cdr3_nt: TGTGCCAGCCTCCGGGGGCGAAACTCCTACGAGCAGTACTTC

d_call: NA
j_call: TRBJ1-2
cdr3_length: 12
clone_size: once
v_call: TRBV3-1/TRBV3-2
cdr3_aa: CASSGANYGYTF
cdr3_nt: TGTGCCAGCAGCGGAGCTAACTATGGCTACACCTTC

d_call: TRBD2
j_call: TRBJ2-1
cdr3_length: 17
clone_size: NA
v_call: TRBV5-8
cdr3_aa: CASSFQAGGSSYNEQFF
cdr3_nt: TGTGCCAGCAGCTTCCAAGCGGGGGGGAGCTCCTACAATGAGCAGTTCTTC

d_call: NA
j_call: TRBJ1-5
cdr3_length: 14
clone_size: NA
v_call: TRBV5-1
cdr3_aa: CASSLEGTRDPQHF
cdr3_nt: TGCGCCAGCAGCTTGGAAGGGACTAGGGATCCCCAGCATTTT

d_call: NA
j_call: TRBJ1-4
cdr3_length: 15
clone_size: once
v_call: TRBV6-5
cdr3_aa: CASKGLLATNEKLFF
cdr3_nt: TGTGCCAGCAAGGGACTTCTCGCAACTAATGAAAAACTGTTTTTT

d_call: NA
j_call: TRBJ1-6
cdr3_length: 15
clone_size: few
v_call: TRBV7-9
cdr3_aa: CASSSRGGNNSPLHF
cdr3_nt: TGTGCCAGCAGCTCCAGGGGAGGAAATAATTCACCCCTCCACTTT

d_call: TRBD2
j_call: TRBJ2-7
cdr3_length: 16
clone_size: NA
v_call: TRBV15
cdr3_aa: CATSRDNAGGGDEQYF
cdr3_nt: TGTGCCACCAGCAGAGATAACGCGGGGGGCGGCGACGAGCAGTACTTC

d_call: NA
j_call: TRBJ1-2
cdr3_length: 16
clone_size: NA
v_call: TRBV10-3
cdr3_aa: CAISESGHRFYYGYTF
cdr3_nt: TGTGCCATCAGTGAGTCCGGACACCGTTTCTACTATGGCTACACCTTC

d_call: NA
j_call: TRBJ2-7
cdr3_length: 14
clone_size: NA
v_call: TRBV3-1/TRBV3-2
cdr3_aa: CASSQFFLPYEQYF
cdr3_nt: TGTGCCAGCAGCCAATTTTTCTTACCCTACGAGCAGTACTTC

d_call: NA
j_call: TRBJ1-1
cdr3_length: 13
clone_size: NA
v_call: TRBV7-3
cdr3_aa: CASSQGWGPEAFF
cdr3_nt: TGTGCCAGCAGCCAAGGTTGGGGGCCAGAAGCTTTCTTT

d_call: NA
j_call: TRBJ2-3
cdr3_length: 13
clone_size: NA
v_call: TRBV9
cdr3_aa: CASSVTWGDTQYF
cdr3_nt: TGTGCCAGCAGCGTCACGTGGGGGGATACGCAGTATTTT

d_call: NA
j_call: TRBJ1-6
cdr3_length: 14
clone_size: NA
v_call: TRBV10-3
cdr3_aa: CAISPDEGRSPLHF
cdr3_nt: TGTGCCATCAGCCCCGACGAGGGGCGATCACCCCTCCACTTT

d_call: TRBD2
j_call: TRBJ2-7
cdr3_length: 15
clone_size: NA
v_call: TRBV5-6
cdr3_aa: CASSWDSGGRGEQYF
cdr3_nt: TGTGCCAGCAGCTGGGATAGCGGGGGGCGAGGCGAGCAGTACTTC

d_call: NA
j_call: TRBJ1-2
cdr3_length: 14
clone_size: NA
v_call: TRBV5-1
cdr3_aa: CASSLDRGASGYTF
cdr3_nt: TGCGCCAGCAGCTTGGACCGGGGGGCATCTGGCTACACCTTC

d_call: NA
j_call: TRBJ1-4
cdr3_length: 14
clone_size: few
v_call: TRBV2
cdr3_aa: CASSPGIGREKLFF
cdr3_nt: TGTGCCAGCAGCCCAGGGATTGGGCGTGAAAAACTGTTTTTT

d_call: TRBD1
j_call: TRBJ1-2
cdr3_length: 13
clone_size: NA
v_call: TRBV12-3/TRBV12-4
cdr3_aa: CASSRTGGYGYTF
cdr3_nt: TGTGCCAGCAGTCGGACAGGGGGCTATGGCTACACCTTC

d_call: NA
j_call: TRBJ2-3
cdr3_length: 15
clone_size: NA
v_call: TRBV5-5
cdr3_aa: CASSLVAISTDTQYF
cdr3_nt: TGTGCCAGCAGCTTGGTGGCAATTAGCACAGATACGCAGTATTTT

d_call: NA
j_call: TRBJ2-7
cdr3_length: 15
clone_size: NA
v_call: TRBV4-1
cdr3_aa: CASSQDAREGDEQYF
cdr3_nt: TGCGCCAGCAGCCAAGATGCCAGGGAGGGGGACGAGCAGTACTTC

d_call: NA
j_call: TRBJ1-2
cdr3_length: 16
clone_size: NA
v_call: TRBV28
cdr3_aa: CASLAPDRPVSYGYTF
cdr3_nt: TGTGCCAGCTTGGCCCCAGACCGACCTGTTTCCTATGGCTACACCTTC

d_call: NA
j_call: TRBJ2-2
cdr3_length: 17
clone_size: once
v_call: TRBV4-2
cdr3_aa: CASSPYQGGTNTGELFF
cdr3_nt: TGTGCCAGCAGCCCTTATCAGGGGGGAACGAACACCGGGGAGCTGTTTTTT

d_call: TRBD1
j_call: TRBJ2-5
cdr3_length: 15
clone_size: NA
v_call: TRBV10-3
cdr3_aa: CAIRPGQGAGETQYF
cdr3_nt: TGTGCCATCAGGCCGGGACAGGGGGCTGGAGAGACCCAGTACTTC

d_call: NA
j_call: TRBJ1-2
cdr3_length: 14
clone_size: NA
v_call: TRBV28
cdr3_aa: CASSPSVGNYGYTF
cdr3_nt: TGTGCCAGCAGTCCGTCGGTAGGGAACTATGGCTACACCTTC